This is a list of T cell receptor beta chains from one sample in a study of blood T cell repertoires in COVID-19. Clones were sequenced by immunoSEQ multiplex PCR, and TCRdb holds only the in-frame ones, with some missing. The sample includes 230,000 or so clones, roughly 76% of them seen just once. Sequenced input: peripheral blood. All receptors come from a woman of 80 years or more with COVID-19, enrolled during active disease. The CDR3 runs from the conserved cysteine through the conserved F or W. The order of the fields is clone size, D gene, V gene, J gene, CDR3 DNA, CDR3 protein. A D gene is named only where the DNA matches it firmly. Size is omitted from some rows. Given values are once, few, many or a class for expanded clones.

>NA|NA|TRBV25-1|TRBJ2-6
TGTGCCAGCAGTGGGAGATTGACAGCACCCTCTGGGGCCAACGTCCTGACTTTC
CASSGRLTAPSGANVLTF
>NA|NA|TRBV13|TRBJ1-3
TGTGCCAGCAGCAGACGCCGACAGGAGATATATTTT
CASSRRRQEIYF
>few|NA|TRBV3-1/TRBV3-2|TRBJ2-1
TGTGCCAGCAGCCCTAATGATTACAATGAGCAGTTCTTC
CASSPNDYNEQFF
>NA|TRBD2|TRBV6-2/TRBV6-3|TRBJ2-4
TGTGCCAGCAGTTCCCCGACTAGCGGGAAAGACATTCAGTACTTC
CASSSPTSGKDIQYF
>NA|NA|TRBV18|TRBJ2-2
TGTGCCAGCTCACCCCTATCCGGGGAGCTGTTTTTT
CASSPLSGELFF
>NA|TRBD2|TRBV30|TRBJ2-1
TGTGCCTGGAGGACATCCGGGACTAGCGGTGGTGAGCAGTTCTTC
CAWRTSGTSGGEQFF
>NA|NA|TRBV12-3/TRBV12-4|TRBJ1-4
TGTGCCAGCAGTTTATATGCCGGGGAAAAACTGTTTTTT
CASSLYAGEKLFF
>NA|NA|TRBV2|TRBJ1-6
TGTGCCAGCAGTCAAAATTCACCCCTCCACTTT
CASSQNSPLHF
>NA|NA|TRBV11-2|TRBJ2-2
TGTGCCAGCAGCGTTCGACAGGCTGAACGGACCGGGGAGCTGTTTTTT
CASSVRQAERTGELFF
>NA|TRBD2|TRBV19|TRBJ2-1
TGTGCCAGTAGTATAGGAGCGGGAGTGACCTACAATGAGCAGTTCTTC
CASSIGAGVTYNEQFF
>NA|TRBD1|TRBV28|TRBJ2-1
TGTGCGATAGGGACAGCAAAGCTCAATGAGCAGTTCTTC
CAIGTAKLNEQFF
>NA|NA|TRBV7-2|TRBJ1-5
TGTGCCAGCAGCTTGCAGGGAAATAGCAATCAGCCCCAGCATTTT
CASSLQGNSNQPQHF
>NA|NA|TRBV2|TRBJ2-1
TGTGCCAGCAAAGGAGGCCTTGAGGAGTTCTTC
CASKGGLEEFF
>few|TRBD1|TRBV9|TRBJ1-1
TGTGCCAGCAGCGCCAGGGACAGGGGGAACACTGAAGCTTTCTTT
CASSARDRGNTEAFF
>once|NA|TRBV24-1|TRBJ1-2
TGTGCCACCAGTGATTCGGGGGACTATGGCTACACCTTC
CATSDSGDYGYTF
>few|NA|TRBV7-2|TRBJ1-2
TGTGCCAGCAGCCCCAGACAGAAACTCTATGGCTACACCTTC
CASSPRQKLYGYTF
>once|TRBD2|TRBV9|TRBJ2-3
TGTGCCAGCAGCGCAGAAGGACTAGTCGAGGATACGCAGTATTTT
CASSAEGLVEDTQYF
>NA|TRBD2|TRBV5-1|TRBJ2-7
TGCGCCAGCACACTAGCGGGCAATACGGGCGAGCAGTACTTC
CASTLAGNTGEQYF
>NA|TRBD2|TRBV3-1/TRBV3-2|TRBJ2-1
TGTGCCAGCAGCCAAGCCATTTGGGCTAGCGGGACCTACAATGAGCAGTTCTTC
CASSQAIWASGTYNEQFF
>few|TRBD1|TRBV11-1|TRBJ2-5
TGTGCCAGCAGCCCAAGGGACAGGGGCTCTCGGGAGACCCAGTACTTC
CASSPRDRGSRETQYF